The entry below describes one T cell receptor (beta chain). This record belongs to a study of technical replicates of blood from a handful of donors. Germline CDR1 reads SGHNT; CDR2 reads YYREEE (reference sequence). CDR3 length equals 17 residues. After removal of 1 base from V and 0 bases from J, the junction contained 3 bases not matched to a gene. This table comes from immunoSEQ multiplex PCR, and its TCRdb copy is limited to in-frame clones, with some not included. The data hold approximately 65,000 clones, with about 88% observed a single time. Input material: PBMCs. V usage is TRBV5-4 and J usage is TRBJ2-2; 10 bases match TRBD2. This clonotype originated in a human donor in good health. Some clones in this sample may be carry-over from other donors' samples. Written as DNA, the CDR3 is TGTGCCAGCAGCTTGCCTAGCGGGGGCTCGAACACCGGGGAGCTGTTTTTT. It codes for CASSLPSGGSNTGELFF.